Below are 20 T cell receptor beta chains sequenced from a single sample in a study of human CD4 T cells and Enterobacteriaceae. Sorting took every CD4+ cell except CD45RA+CCR7+CD95- naive cells, reaching over 98% purity. Libraries were prepared by immunoSEQ multiplex PCR; TCRdb keeps only in-frame clonotypes and omits some of them. This sample has 25,000 to 30,000 clones; 82% occur once, and the top ten carry around 1.7%. Sequencing input: memory CD4+ T cells from blood. The receptor source for this set is a human donor in good health.

The count of this clone is one. This sequence joins TRBV27 and TRBJ2-4; D unresolved. The CDR3 has 17 amino acids. CDR1 and CDR2 from the germline V gene are MNHEY and SMNVEV (reference sequence). Between the trimmed V and J ends, which lost 5 bases and 3 bases, there was a span of 20 bases. CDR3 nucleotides: TGTGCCAGCAGTCCCCGACCGTTCCTTAAGGACAAAAACATTCAGTACTTC. Translated, it gives CASSPRPFLKDKNIQYF.

This clone was counted only a few times. The chain couples TRBV7-9 to TRBJ2-7; D ambiguous. CDR3 length: 12 residues. Trimming took 0 bases from V and 4 from J, leaving 4 bases between them. Germline CDR1 and CDR2: SEHNR and FQNEAQ (reference sequence). The CDR3, as DNA: TGTGCCAGCAGCTTAGCGCAGTACGAGCAGTACTTC. This gives the protein CASSLAQYEQYF.

This CDR3 reads CASSLRETQYF. The CDR3 DNA is TGCGCCAGCAGCTTGAGAGAGACCCAGTACTTC. This sequence joins TRBV5-1 and TRBJ2-5; D unclear. Trimming shortened V by 1 base and J by 4 bases, and 2 bases separated the two germline ends. The CDR3 loop spans 11 amino acids. Germline V gene data show CDR1 as SGHRS and CDR2 as YFSETQ. The complete variable domain, with remaining parts taken from reference TRBV5-1 and TRBJ2-5, reads KAGVTQTPRYLIKTRGQQVTLSCSPISGHRSVSWYQQTPGQGLQFLFEYFSETQRNKGNFPGRFSGRQFSNSRSEMNVSTLELGDSALYLCASSLRETQYFGPGTRLLVL.

Only a few counts were recorded for this clone. V is TRBV5-1 and J is TRBJ2-1; 11 bases are shared with TRBD1. Trimming removed 4 bases from V and 9 bases from J; junction bases left unmatched: 9. There are 15 residues in the CDR3. Germline V gene data show CDR1 as SGHRS and CDR2 as YFSETQ. DNA of the CDR3: TGCGCCAGCAGCCGGACAGGGGGCGATAAGTTTGAGCAGTTCTTC. Amino acids: CASSRTGGDKFEQFF.

This chain connects TRBV5-4 to TRBJ2-7; 11 positions match TRBD2. This CDR3 spans 14 amino acids. After removal of 5 bases from V and 7 bases from J, the junction contained 8 bases not matched to a gene. Germline V gives CDR1 SGHNT, CDR2 YYREEE (reference sequence). Written as DNA, the CDR3 is TGTGCCAGCAGGTCACTAGCGGGAGCGGGTGAGCAGTACTTC. Translation gives CASRSLAGAGEQYF.

Remarks on this clone: Other DNA sequences of this sample code for an identical CDR3. The chain has TRBV6-1 and TRBJ1-2; D is possibly TRBD1 (5 bases). V was shortened by 4 bases and J by 7 bases, with 16 bases between the two germline ends. CDR1 and CDR2 (germline): MNHNS, SASEGT. This CDR3 comprises 14 residues. The CDR3 region is CASSVGAPGLGYTF. In nucleotides, the CDR3 is TGTGCCAGCAGTGTTGGGGCTCCGGGGCTTGGCTACACCTTC.

J is TRBJ1-1 and V is TRBV6-1, with TRBD1 matching 7 bases. The CDR3 contains 18 residues. V lost 2 bases to trimming and J lost 0 bases; unmatched junction nucleotides: 12. Germline-derived CDR1 and CDR2 are MNHNS and SASEGT. CDR3 in amino acids: CASSESLLTGTVNTEAFF. In DNA, the CDR3 is TGTGCCAGCAGTGAATCATTATTGACAGGGACGGTGAACACTGAAGCTTTCTTT.

V and J are TRBV6-1 and TRBJ2-7; possibly TRBD1 or TRBD2 for D (5 bases each). In germline, CDR1 is MNHNS, CDR2 SASEGT. V dropped 5 bases and J dropped 7 bases, with 18 bases sitting between them. This CDR3 is built from 14 residues. CDR3 region: CASSIGTVGLEQYF. The CDR3 DNA is TGTGCCAGCAGTATAGGGACGGTCGGGCTAGAGCAGTACTTC.

In its sample, this clone was seen once. The genes are TRBV9 and TRBJ1-5; D is uncertain. The CDR3 totals 18 residues. V lost 0 bases, J lost 0 bases, and 16 bases lay in between. Germline V gives CDR1 SGDLS, CDR2 YYNGEE. CDR3 sequence reads: CASSVAPPTSYSNQPQHF. CDR3 in DNA: TGTGCCAGCAGCGTAGCCCCGCCGACAAGCTATAGCAATCAGCCCCAGCATTTT.

V gene TRBV29-1 combines with J gene TRBJ1-2; D may be TRBD1 (5 bases). V was pared by 1 base and J by 7 bases, with 13 bases between. The CDR3 totals 13 residues. Germline V gene sequence: CDR1 SQVTM, CDR2 ANQGSEA. In DNA, the CDR3 is TGCAGCGTTGAAGGGACACTCCGTAGTGGCTACACCTTC. It translates to CSVEGTLRSGYTF. The full variable domain, rest sourced from reference TRBV29-1 and TRBJ1-2, is SAVISQKPSRDICQRGTSLTIQCQVDSQVTMMFWYRQQPGQSLTLIATANQGSEATYESGFVIDKFPISRPNLTFSTLTVSNMSPEDSSIYLCSVEGTLRSGYTFGSGTRLTVV.

The rearrangement uses TRBV11-1 and TRBJ2-7; 7 bases are a match to TRBD1. Germline trimming cut 0 bases from V and 1 base from J; bases unmatched to any gene: 6. Per germline, CDR1 SGHAT and CDR2 FQDESV (reference sequence). The CDR3 length is 16 residues. CDR3 protein: CASSLAPGQASYEQYF. CDR3 nucleotide sequence: TGTGCCAGCAGCTTAGCGCCCGGACAGGCATCCTACGAGCAGTACTTC.

This chain uses TRBV11-2 with TRBJ2-7; 12 nucleotides agree with TRBD2. The CDR3 sequence is 18 residues long. Losses at the gene ends were 6 bases for V and 4 bases for J; bases not matched to a gene: 16. Germline loops: CDR1 SGHAT, CDR2 FQNNGV. CDR3 sequence reads: CASSPGLAGTPTPYEQYF. The CDR3 DNA is TGTGCCAGCAGTCCCGGACTAGCGGGGACACCCACACCTTACGAGCAGTACTTC.

DNA of the CDR3: TGTGCCAGCAGCTCCCGCACCTTCTACGAGCAGTACTTC. This sequence encodes CASSSRTFYEQYF. V usage is TRBV7-8 and J usage is TRBJ2-7, with D uncertain. Deletions cut 4 bases from V and 3 bases from J, with 10 bases between. Germline V gene sequence: CDR1 SGHVS, CDR2 FQNEAQ. This CDR3 has 13 residues.

V usage is TRBV6-6 and J usage is TRBJ1-2, with a possible D match to TRBD1 (5 bases). This CDR3 is 14 amino acids long. Germline values: CDR1 MNHNY, CDR2 SVGAGI (reference sequence). Between the trimmed V and J ends, which lost 8 bases and 4 bases, there was a span of 17 bases. CDR3 sequence (DNA): TGTGCCAGCTGCCTTCGGCGCGGGACCTATGGCTACACCTTC. Translation gives CASCLRRGTYGYTF.

V gene TRBV28 combines with J gene TRBJ2-4, with 7 nucleotides matching TRBD1. Germline trimming cut 5 bases from V and 1 base from J; bases unmatched to any gene: 8. The CDR3 loop spans 16 amino acids. Germline V gene lookup returns CDR1 MDHEN and CDR2 SYDVKM. The CDR3 nucleotides are TGTGCCAGCAGTGACAGGGTGGCGAGGGCCAAAAACATTCAGTACTTC. Translation gives CASSDRVARAKNIQYF.

The V and J genes are TRBV5-6 and TRBJ2-3; D gene ambiguous. V was shortened by 2 bases and J by 4 bases, with 11 bases between the two germline ends. This CDR3 region has 14 residues. The germline CDR1 and CDR2 sequences are SGHDT and YYEEEE. The CDR3: CASSFYRVSDTQYF. CDR3 nucleotides: TGTGCCAGCAGCTTTTATAGGGTTTCAGATACGCAGTATTTT.

V and J are TRBV6-6 and TRBJ2-5, with D unresolved. The length of the CDR3 is 12 residues. V was clipped by 0 bases and J by 1 base, with 0 bases between them. From germline, CDR1 is MNHNY and CDR2 SVGAGI (reference sequence). CDR3 protein: CASSYSQETQYF. The CDR3 region has the DNA TGTGCCAGCAGTTACTCCCAAGAGACCCAGTACTTC.

The rearrangement links TRBV27 to TRBJ2-7, with 10 nucleotides matching TRBD1. This CDR3 contains 15 residues. V trimming: 6 bases; J trimming: 3 bases; junction bases outside the gene matches: 8. Germline V gene lookup returns CDR1 MNHEY and CDR2 SMNVEV (reference sequence). The CDR3 DNA reads as TGTGCCAGCAGGCCCGGGGACAGGGGCGACTACGAGCAGTACTTC. As protein: CASRPGDRGDYEQYF.

The rearrangement joins TRBV7-9 to TRBJ2-7, with D maybe TRBD1 (5 bases). V shed 5 bases and J shed 10 bases, with 18 bases lying between them. The CDR3 spans 13 residues. Germline values: CDR1 SEHNR, CDR2 FQNEAQ (reference sequence). The chain's CDR3 is CASSPRNEGAQYF. The CDR3 region has the DNA TGTGCCAGCAGCCCCCGGAACGAAGGGGCACAGTACTTC.

CDR3: CASSLAGLSGANVLTF. CDR3 DNA sequence: TGCGCCAGCAGCTTGGCAGGGCTCTCTGGGGCCAACGTCCTGACTTTC. The rearrangement joins TRBV5-1 to TRBJ2-6; TRBD1 is a possible D gene (5 bases). The V gene's germline CDR1 is SGHRS and CDR2 YFSETQ. This CDR3 has 16 residues. The ends were cut back, 0 bases at V and 0 bases at J, with 7 bases in the middle.